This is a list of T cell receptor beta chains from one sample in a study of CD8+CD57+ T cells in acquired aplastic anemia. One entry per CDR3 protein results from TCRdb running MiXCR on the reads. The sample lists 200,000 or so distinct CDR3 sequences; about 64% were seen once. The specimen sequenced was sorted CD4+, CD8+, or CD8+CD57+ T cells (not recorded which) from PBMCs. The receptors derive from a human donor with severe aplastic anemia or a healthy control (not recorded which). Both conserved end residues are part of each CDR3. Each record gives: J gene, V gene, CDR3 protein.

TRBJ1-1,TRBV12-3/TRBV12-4,CASSWGGEAFF
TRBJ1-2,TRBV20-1,CSARDPGANYGYTF
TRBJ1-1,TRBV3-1,CASSQDQVRQGAMNTEAFF
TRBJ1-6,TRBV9,CASSGGDRAASPLHF
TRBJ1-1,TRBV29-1,CSVAKHRGQGNTEAFF
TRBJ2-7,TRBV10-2,CAAGTIGEQYF
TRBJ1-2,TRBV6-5,CASSYEGLGGYTF
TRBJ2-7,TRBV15,CATSRPPLYEQYF
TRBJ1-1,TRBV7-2,CASSQQGRATEAFF
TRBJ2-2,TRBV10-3,CAAAGGGADTGELFF
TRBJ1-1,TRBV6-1,CASMDWGTEAFF
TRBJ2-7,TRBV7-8,CASRPQSYEQYF
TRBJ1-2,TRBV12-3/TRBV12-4,CASSSEVQIDGYTF
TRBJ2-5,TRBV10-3,CAIGYREGLETQYF
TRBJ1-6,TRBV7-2,CASSWGRYSPLHF
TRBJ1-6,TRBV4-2,CASSQDSGTRAPPLHF
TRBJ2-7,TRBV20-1,CSALKTGLAYEQYF
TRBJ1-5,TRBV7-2,CASSSQSNQPQHF
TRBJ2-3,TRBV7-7,CASSLGSGSSTDTQYF
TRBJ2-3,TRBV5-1,CASSLEKRYTDTQYF
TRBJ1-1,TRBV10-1,CASSLGQPTEAFF
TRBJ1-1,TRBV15,CATRTGGGTEAFF
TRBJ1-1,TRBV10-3,CAIRRTGTNTEAFF
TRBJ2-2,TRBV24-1,CATSDFQGNTGELFF
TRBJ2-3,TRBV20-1,CSASTPTGASTDTQYF
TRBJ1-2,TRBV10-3,CAISESSQGHYGYTF
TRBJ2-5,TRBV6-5,CAIMGRGTSGRGETQYF
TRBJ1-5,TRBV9,CASSGGQGKGQPQHF
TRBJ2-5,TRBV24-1,CATSPGGLTPGETQYF
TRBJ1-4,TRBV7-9,CASSPQGWEKLFF
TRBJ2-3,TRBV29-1,CASSLYRGSTDTQYF
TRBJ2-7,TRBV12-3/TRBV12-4,CASSSVAPYEQYF
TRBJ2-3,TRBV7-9,CASSEGRPTTDTQYF
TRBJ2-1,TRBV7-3,CASSPRTSSIPYNEQFF
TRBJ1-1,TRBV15,CATSRDRKEAFF
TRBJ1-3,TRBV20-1,CSARPMTGGYGYTIYF
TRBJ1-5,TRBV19,CASSFGQVLYQPQHF
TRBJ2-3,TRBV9,CASSIGAGDDTDTQYF
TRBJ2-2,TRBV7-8,CASKKNSGRAHTGELFF